One and the same sample provided the 18 T cell receptor beta chains below, sequenced in a study of blood T cell repertoires in COVID-19. Clones were read by immunoSEQ multiplex PCR, and TCRdb kept only the in-frame ones, dropping some. The sample shows some 140,000 clones, approximately 84% of them seen only once. The sequencing sample was made of peripheral blood. The receptor set was obtained from a woman older than 75 with acute or convalescent COVID-19.

The chain employs TRBV19 and TRBJ2-5, with 10 bases identical to TRBD2. The CDR3 runs 15 residues. The junction had 6 bases not matched to a gene; V was cut back by 3 bases and J by 5 bases. In germline, CDR1 is LNHDA, CDR2 SQIVND (reference sequence). This CDR3 is CASSMNSGGSETQYF. CDR3 coding DNA: TGTGCCAGTAGTATGAATAGCGGGGGGAGTGAGACCCAGTACTTC.

This clone was observed a handful of times. Distinct nucleotide sequences in the sample also encode this CDR3. The rearrangement joins TRBV2 to TRBJ2-4, with TRBD1 matching over 7 bases. Trimming took 3 bases from V and 0 from J; bases not matched to a gene: 2. The CDR3 has 15 residues. Per germline, CDR1 SNHLY and CDR2 FYNNEI. CDR3 nucleotide sequence: TGTGCCAGCAGTGAGGACAGGCTAGCCAAAAACATTCAGTACTTC. Its protein product is CASSEDRLAKNIQYF.

J is TRBJ2-3 and V is TRBV9, with D possibly TRBD1 on 6 matching bases. There are 21 residues in the CDR3. V was cut by 3 bases and J by 5 bases, with 34 bases left in between. Per germline, CDR1 SGDLS and CDR2 YYNGEE. In nucleotides, the CDR3 is TGTGCCAGCAGCGACAAACCGACGGAATACAGGGCTGTACCGACGAGAGATACGCAGTATTTT. It codes for CASSDKPTEYRAVPTRDTQYF.

V usage is TRBV7-2 and J usage is TRBJ2-1; TRBD2 matches 7 bases. The CDR3 has 14 residues. Losses at the gene ends were 0 bases for V and 6 bases for J; bases not matched to a gene: 2. The germline V gene encodes CDR1 SGHTA and CDR2 FQGNSA. The CDR3 sequence is CASSLAGLLNEQFF. CDR3 coding DNA: TGTGCCAGCAGCTTAGCGGGACTACTCAATGAGCAGTTCTTC. Supplemented by reference TRBV7-2 and TRBJ2-1, the full variable domain reads GAGVSQSPSNKVTEKGKDVELRCDPISGHTALYWYRQSLGQGLEFLIYFQGNSAPDKSGLPSDRFSAERTGGSVSTLTIQRTQQEDSAVYLCASSLAGLLNEQFFGPGTRLTVL.

This chain connects TRBV5-1 to TRBJ2-1; 8 bases are shared with TRBD2. Germline V CDR1 and CDR2: SGHRS, YFSETQ. This CDR3 is built from 16 residues. V was clipped by 0 bases and J by 0 bases; unmatched bases: 2. The CDR3 spells CASSLVAGGSYNEQFF. The CDR3 DNA follows: TGCGCCAGCAGCTTGGTTGCGGGAGGCTCCTACAATGAGCAGTTCTTC.

The rearrangement uses TRBV6-5 and TRBJ1-5; the D gene is possibly TRBD1 (6 bases). V lost 2 bases and J lost 2, with 10 bases in between. This CDR3 comprises 15 residues. The germline V gene has CDR1 MNHEY and CDR2 SVGAGI. CDR3 residues: CASSYDRWGNQPQHF. CDR3 coding DNA: TGTGCCAGCAGTTACGACAGGTGGGGCAATCAGCCCCAGCATTTT.

The V and J genes are TRBV5-1 and TRBJ1-2; 8 bases match TRBD1. CDR3 length: 15 amino acids. CDR1 and CDR2 from the germline V gene are SGHRS and YFSETQ. V trimming: 3 bases; J trimming: 2 bases; junction bases outside the gene matches: 6. CDR3 in amino acids: CASSSTRTGNYGYTF. The CDR3 DNA is TGCGCCAGCAGCTCTACCCGGACAGGGAACTATGGCTACACCTTC.

J is TRBJ2-7 and V is TRBV19; 8 bases are shared with TRBD2. Unmatched junction bases numbered 11, after V lost 4 bases and J lost 0 bases. From germline, CDR1 is LNHDA and CDR2 SQIVND (reference sequence). The CDR3 extends over 17 amino acids. CDR3 protein: CASSTSAGGQGSYEQYF. The CDR3, as DNA: TGTGCCAGTAGTACCTCCGCGGGGGGCCAAGGCTCCTACGAGCAGTACTTC.

The chain employs TRBV12-3 or TRBV12-4 and TRBJ1-1, with a weak D call TRBD1 (5 bases). Between the trimmed V and J ends, which lost 6 bases and 5 bases, there was a span of 13 bases. CDR3 size: 13 residues. In DNA form, the CDR3 reads TGTGCCAGCAGGGATTTGGGGGGAACTGAAGCTTTCTTT. It yields the protein CASRDLGGTEAFF.

This chain links TRBV19 with TRBJ1-3; D call uncertain. Between the trimmed V and J ends, which lost 2 bases and 3 bases, there was a span of 8 bases. CDR3 length equals 14 residues. Germline V lookup: CDR1 LNHDA, CDR2 SQIVND (reference sequence). DNA of the CDR3: TGTGCCAGTAGTATACCCCGGGTTGGAAACACCATATATTTT. Translation gives CASSIPRVGNTIYF.

The chain joins TRBV2 to TRBJ1-1; 8 nucleotides match TRBD1. This CDR3 comprises 18 residues. Germline CDR1 SNHLY, CDR2 FYNNEI. Trimming at V came to 7 bases and at J to 1 base, leaving 17 bases not matched to a gene. As DNA, the CDR3 is TGTGCCAGCACCGTCGGACAGGGTAGTGCCACTAGGAACACTGAAGCTTTCTTT. As protein: CASTVGQGSATRNTEAFF.

V gene TRBV5-1 combines with J gene TRBJ2-5, with a weak D call TRBD2 (6 bases). This CDR3 has 16 residues. CDR1 SGHRS and CDR2 YFSETQ come from the germline V gene. Trimming left V 0 bases short and J 2 bases short, with 14 bases between. In DNA form, the CDR3 reads TGCGCCAGCAGCTTGGAAGCCGGGACTCTACAAGAGACCCAGTACTTC. It yields the protein CASSLEAGTLQETQYF.

This sequence joins TRBV30 and TRBJ1-2, with TRBD1 as a possible D gene (5 bases). Germline lookup yields CDR1 GTSNPN and CDR2 SVGIG (reference sequence). The CDR3 runs 13 residues. CDR3 nucleotides: TGTGGAGCGGGACGCGGCCGCGACTATGGCTACACCTTC. This codes for CGAGRGRDYGYTF.

This chain links TRBV9 with TRBJ2-1; 10 nucleotides match TRBD2. Per the germline V gene, CDR1 is SGDLS and CDR2 is YYNGEE. Trimming cost V 3 bases and J 4 bases; bases outside gene matches: 4. The CDR3 totals 15 residues. CDR3 loop: CASSGRLAGYNEQFF. The CDR3 coding sequence is TGTGCCAGCAGCGGACGACTAGCGGGTTACAATGAGCAGTTCTTC.

The chain is built from TRBV6-1 and TRBJ2-7; possibly TRBD1 for D (6 bases). Trimming removed 2 bases at V and 6 bases at J, with 17 bases between. This CDR3 has 15 amino acids. Germline loops: CDR1 MNHNS, CDR2 SASEGT. The CDR3 region has the DNA TGTGCCAGCAGTGAACACACCGGGACACTTGGCGAGCAGTACTTC. Translation gives CASSEHTGTLGEQYF.

This rearrangement joins TRBV4-3 to TRBJ1-1; 9 bases fit TRBD1. The CDR3 consists of 15 residues. Germline V lookup: CDR1 LGHNA, CDR2 YSLEER. With V trimmed by 3 bases and J by 4 bases, 6 bases remained unmatched. CDR3 amino acids: CASSHLQGAGTEAFF. The CDR3 coding sequence is TGCGCCAGCAGCCATTTACAGGGGGCGGGCACTGAAGCTTTCTTT.

J is TRBJ2-5 and V is TRBV19; TRBD2 might be the D (5 bases). V lost 2 bases and J 0 bases, leaving 19 bases between the germline ends. The CDR3 has 18 amino acids. In germline, CDR1 is LNHDA, CDR2 SQIVND (reference sequence). The CDR3 protein is CASSIRVRASANQETQYF. The CDR3 DNA is TGTGCCAGTAGTATACGTGTGAGGGCCTCGGCAAACCAAGAGACCCAGTACTTC.

The chain couples TRBV29-1 to TRBJ2-5, with 10 nucleotides matching TRBD1. Per the germline V gene, CDR1 is SQVTM and CDR2 is ANQGSEA. With 8 bases clipped from V and 7 bases from J, the junction kept 10 bases outside the gene matches. This CDR3 spans 13 amino acids. CDR3: CSTGQGTTGTQYF. CDR3 DNA sequence: TGCAGCACGGGACAGGGGACAACGGGGACCCAGTACTTC.